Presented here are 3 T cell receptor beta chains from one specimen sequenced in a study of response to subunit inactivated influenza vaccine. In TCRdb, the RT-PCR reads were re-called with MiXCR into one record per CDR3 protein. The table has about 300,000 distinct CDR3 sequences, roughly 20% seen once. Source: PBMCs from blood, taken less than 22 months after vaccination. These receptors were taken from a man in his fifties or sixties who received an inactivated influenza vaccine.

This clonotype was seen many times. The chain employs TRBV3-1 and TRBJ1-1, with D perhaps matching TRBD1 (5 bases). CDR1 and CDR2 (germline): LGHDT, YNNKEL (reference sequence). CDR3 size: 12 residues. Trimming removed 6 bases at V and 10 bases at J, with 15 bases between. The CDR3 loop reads CASSPPRGGAFF. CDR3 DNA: TGTGCCAGCAGTCCCCCCCGTGGGGGAGCTTTCTTT.

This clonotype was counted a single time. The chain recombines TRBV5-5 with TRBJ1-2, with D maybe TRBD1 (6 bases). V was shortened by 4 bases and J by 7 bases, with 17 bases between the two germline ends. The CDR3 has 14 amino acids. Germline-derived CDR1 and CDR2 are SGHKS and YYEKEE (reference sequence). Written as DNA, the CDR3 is TGTGCCAGCAGCCCCGGACAGAAAGCTCTTGGCTACACCTTC. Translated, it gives CASSPGQKALGYTF.

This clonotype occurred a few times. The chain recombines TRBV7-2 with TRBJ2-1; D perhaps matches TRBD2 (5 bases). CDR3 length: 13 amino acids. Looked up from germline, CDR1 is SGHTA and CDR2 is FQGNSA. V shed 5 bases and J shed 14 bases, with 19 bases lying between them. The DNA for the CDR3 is TGTGCCAGCAGCCCCGGGATCTCCCGTCAGGAGTTCTTC. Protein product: CASSPGISRQEFF. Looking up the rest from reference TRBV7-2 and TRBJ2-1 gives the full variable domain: GAGVSQSPSNKVTEKGKDVELRCDPISGHTALYWYRQSLGQGLEFLIYFQGNSAPDKSGLPSDRFSAERTGGSVSTLTIQRTQQEDSAVYLCASSPGISRQEFFGPGTRLTVL.